The rows below give T cell receptor beta chains drawn from one sample of a study of T cell responses to AZD1222 COVID-19 vaccine. Sequencing was performed with immunoSEQ multiplex PCR; in TCRdb, only in-frame clones are kept and a portion is missing. The top ten hold approximately 5% of the sample, which has about 140,000 clones, about 82% seen once. Sequenced material: peripheral blood, taken 28 days after the second AZD1222 dose. The receptors come from an adult who received the AZD1222 COVID-19 vaccine. Each CDR3 is given with its conserved first and last residue. A D gene is named only where the DNA matches it firmly. Not every row has a clone size; where given, it reads once, few, many or a size class.

D: .; J: TRBJ1-5; size: .; V: TRBV7-2; DNA: TGTGCCAGCAGTCTTGGGACGGCTGACAATCAGCCCCAGCATTTT; CDR3: CASSLGTADNQPQHF
D: TRBD1; J: TRBJ2-3; size: .; V: TRBV19; DNA: TGTGCCAGTAGTATGCTTCCGGGACAGGGCCCTACTACTAGCACAGATACGCAGTATTTT; CDR3: CASSMLPGQGPTTSTDTQYF
D: .; J: TRBJ2-2; size: once; V: TRBV30; DNA: TGTGCCTGGAGTGTACTTCTTACAGCCACCGGGGAGCTGTTTTTT; CDR3: CAWSVLLTATGELFF
D: .; J: TRBJ1-5; size: .; V: TRBV2; DNA: TGTGCCAGCAGTGATACAACCCTAGAGACCCAGCATTTT; CDR3: CASSDTTLETQHF
D: .; J: TRBJ1-2; size: .; V: TRBV6-2/TRBV6-3; DNA: TGTGCCAGCAGTTACCGGGACACAAATGGCTACACCTTC; CDR3: CASSYRDTNGYTF
D: .; J: TRBJ1-5; size: .; V: TRBV12-3/TRBV12-4; DNA: TGTGCCAGCGGGGTAAATCAGCCCCAGCATTTT; CDR3: CASGVNQPQHF
D: .; J: TRBJ1-1; size: .; V: TRBV3-1/TRBV3-2; DNA: TGTGCCAGCAGCCAAGCCCCTCCTTCTGAAGCTTTCTTT; CDR3: CASSQAPPSEAFF
D: .; J: TRBJ2-7; size: .; V: TRBV10-3; DNA: TGTGCCATCAGTGAGGGTAGAGGGAACTACGAGCAGTACTTC; CDR3: CAISEGRGNYEQYF
D: TRBD1; J: TRBJ1-1; size: .; V: TRBV10-2; DNA: TGCGCCAGCAGTGCAGGGACAGGGGAAGCTTTCTTT; CDR3: CASSAGTGEAFF
D: TRBD1; J: TRBJ1-1; size: .; V: TRBV15; DNA: TGTGCCACCAGCAGACAGGGGGGGAACACTGAAGCTTTCTTT; CDR3: CATSRQGGNTEAFF
D: .; J: TRBJ2-6; size: .; V: TRBV5-1; DNA: TGCGCCAGCAGCCCGGCCGGGATGGCTTCTGGGGCCAACGTCCTGACTTTC; CDR3: CASSPAGMASGANVLTF
D: .; J: TRBJ1-1; size: .; V: TRBV10-2; DNA: TGCGCCAGCAGTGAGATGAACACTGAAGCTTTCTTT; CDR3: CASSEMNTEAFF
D: .; J: TRBJ1-4; size: .; V: TRBV19; DNA: TGTGCCAGTAGGCAGGTGGGGACTAATGAAAAACTGTTTTTT; CDR3: CASRQVGTNEKLFF
D: TRBD1; J: TRBJ1-4; size: .; V: TRBV28; DNA: TGTGCCAGCGCCGGGACAGGGGGTTCAACTAATGAAAAACTGTTTTTT; CDR3: CASAGTGGSTNEKLFF
D: TRBD1; J: TRBJ1-5; size: .; V: TRBV5-1; DNA: TGCGCCAGCAGCCCACAGGGGCCGGAGCCCCAGCATTTT; CDR3: CASSPQGPEPQHF
D: .; J: TRBJ2-7; size: once; V: TRBV24-1; DNA: TGTGCCACCAGTGCGGGGAGCTCCTACGAGCAGTACTTC; CDR3: CATSAGSSYEQYF
D: .; J: TRBJ2-7; size: .; V: TRBV5-4; DNA: TGTGCCAGCAGCTTGGCTGCGGGGAGTGGCGAGCAGTACTTC; CDR3: CASSLAAGSGEQYF
D: .; J: TRBJ1-6; size: .; V: TRBV28; DNA: TGTGCCAGCATCGAGGGATCAATGGTGGGGCGTAATTCACCCCTCCACTTT; CDR3: CASIEGSMVGRNSPLHF